This record concerns one TCR beta chain sequence. The same CDR3 arises from other DNA sequences in this sample as well. The assay was immunoSEQ multiplex PCR, and TCRdb's table has in-frame clones only and misses some. The table shows roughly 2.5 million clones, with more than 90% occurring only once. The data stem from a study of shared clonotypes between healthy human individuals. The germline gives CDR1 SQVTM, CDR2 ANQGSEA. The CDR3 extends over 13 amino acids. The ends were cut back, 6 bases at V and 2 bases at J, with 12 bases in the middle. The chain combines TRBV29-1 with TRBJ2-3; D perhaps matches TRBD2 (6 bases). Sequenced material: naive CD4+ T cells sorted from blood. As for subset: CD45RA+ positively selected. The TCR sequence derives from a man between 18 and 35 years old in good health. Here the CDR3 DNA reads TGCAGCGTGGAGGGACGGACCACAGATACGCAGTATTTT. Its protein is CSVEGRTTDTQYF.